The clone carrying this T cell receptor (beta chain) was seen a few times. What it binds is unknown. Germline V gives CDR1 MNHEY, CDR2 SMNVEV (reference sequence). With V trimmed by 9 bases and J by 3 bases, 6 bases remained unmatched. The CDR3 contains 13 residues. This record belongs to a study of CD8 T cells in ankylosing spondylitis. The TCR beta libraries were generated through quantitative 5'-RACE incorporating molecular barcodes. TCRdb processed the 5' RACE reads anew with MiXCR; each CDR3 protein has one entry. The table lists some 130,000 distinct CDR3 sequences, roughly a sixth of them singletons. Study results and limitations: A motif in TCR beta, a set of eight or nine highly homologous variants, appeared characteristic of ankylosing spondylitis blood. CD8+ by phenotype, disease-linked clones were relatively rare in peripheral blood. Earlier authors reported some of these motif variants in reactive arthritis synovial fluid and blood. Disease-linked clones reportedly showed significant enrichment in matched ankylosing spondylitis synovial fluid.

This chain joins TRBV27 and TRBJ1-2, with TRBD1 matching over 8 bases. The receptor comes from a male donor with ankylosing spondylitis. The sequenced sample was blood, either unsorted or a sorted T cell fraction (not recorded which). The CDR3 nucleotides read TGTGCCAGTGCGACAGGGGTTTACTATGGCTACACCTTC. Translated, it gives CASATGVYYGYTF.